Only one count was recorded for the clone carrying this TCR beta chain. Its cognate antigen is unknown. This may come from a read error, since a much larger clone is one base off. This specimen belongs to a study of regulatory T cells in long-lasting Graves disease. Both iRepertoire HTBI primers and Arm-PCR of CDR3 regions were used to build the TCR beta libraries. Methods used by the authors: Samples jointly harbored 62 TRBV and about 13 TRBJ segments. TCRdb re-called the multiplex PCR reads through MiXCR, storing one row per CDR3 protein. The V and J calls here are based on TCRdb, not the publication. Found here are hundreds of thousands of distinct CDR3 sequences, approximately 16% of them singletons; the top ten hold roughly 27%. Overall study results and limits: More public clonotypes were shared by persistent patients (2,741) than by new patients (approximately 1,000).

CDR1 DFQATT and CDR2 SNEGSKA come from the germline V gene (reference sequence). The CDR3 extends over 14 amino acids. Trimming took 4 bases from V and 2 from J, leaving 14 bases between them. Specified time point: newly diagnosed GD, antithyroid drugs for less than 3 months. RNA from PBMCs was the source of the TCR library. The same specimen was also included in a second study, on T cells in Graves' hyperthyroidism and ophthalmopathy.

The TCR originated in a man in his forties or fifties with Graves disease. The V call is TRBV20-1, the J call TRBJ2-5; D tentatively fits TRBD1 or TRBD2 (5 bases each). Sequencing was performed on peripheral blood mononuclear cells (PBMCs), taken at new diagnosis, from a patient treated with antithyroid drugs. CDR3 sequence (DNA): TGCAGTGCTAAAGAAGACAGCGGACAAGAGACCCAGTACTTC. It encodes CSAKEDSGQETQYF.